The 5 T cell receptor beta chains listed next were all sequenced from one sample in a study of blood T cell repertoires in COVID-19. Produced via immunoSEQ multiplex PCR; TCRdb's table is partial and in-frame only. The data contain 110,000 to 150,000 clones, under 90% of them seen just once; the ten biggest clones take up around 6.8%. The sample taken for sequencing was peripheral blood. These receptors were collected from a human donor in a cohort sampled during active COVID-19.

This clone was observed many times. This same CDR3 is encoded by further DNA sequences in the sample. V usage is TRBV7-3 and J usage is TRBJ2-3; D uncertain. The germline V and J ends were trimmed by 3 bases and 3 bases, with 7 bases remaining between them. Germline CDR1 is SGHTA and CDR2 is FQGTGA. The CDR3 is 13 amino acids. CDR3 loop: CASSLTGTDTQYF. CDR3 nucleotide sequence: TGTGCCAGCAGCTTGACTGGGACAGATACGCAGTATTTT. The full variable domain, completed using reference TRBV7-3 and TRBJ2-3, is GAGVSQTPSNKVTEKGKYVELRCDPISGHTALYWYRQSLGQGPEFLIYFQGTGAADDSGLPNDRFFAVRPEGSVSTLKIQRTERGDSAVYLCASSLTGTDTQYFGPGTRLTVL.

This clone was detected only once. V gene TRBV11-2 combines with J gene TRBJ2-5; D is unresolved. The V and J ends lost 5 bases and 4 bases respectively, with 11 bases between them. CDR1 is SGHAT, CDR2 FQNNGV, per germline. CDR3 length: 13 residues. CDR3 amino acids: CASSPGFRETQYF. CDR3 DNA: TGTGCCAGCAGCCCCGGGTTTCGAGAGACCCAGTACTTC.

V and J are TRBV13 and TRBJ2-7; 8 nucleotides align to TRBD1. The V gene end was trimmed by 5 bases and the J gene end by 2 bases; junction bases not matched to a gene: 11. The V gene's germline CDR1 is PRHDT and CDR2 FYEKMQ (reference sequence). This CDR3 region has 16 residues. CDR3 loop: CASSQPRTGIPYEQYF. In nucleotides, the CDR3 is TGTGCCAGCAGCCAACCCCGGACAGGGATCCCCTACGAGCAGTACTTC.

The rearrangement uses TRBV19 and TRBJ1-2; D remains ambiguous. The germline V gene has CDR1 LNHDA and CDR2 SQIVND (reference sequence). This CDR3 has 10 amino acids. V was shortened by 7 bases and J by 7 bases, with 7 bases between the two germline ends. The CDR3 here is CASKEGGYTF. CDR3 DNA sequence: TGTGCCAGTAAGGAGGGTGGCTACACCTTC.

The V and J genes are TRBV9 and TRBJ1-3, with TRBD1 as a possible D gene (5 bases). With 7 bases removed from V and 2 bases from J, the gap between germline ends came to 16 bases. Germline CDR1 reads SGDLS; CDR2 reads YYNGEE. CDR3 length equals 15 residues. CDR3 protein: CASGADWGAGNTIYF. The CDR3, as DNA: TGTGCCAGCGGTGCTGACTGGGGGGCTGGAAACACCATATATTTT. The whole variable domain, filled in from reference TRBV9 and TRBJ1-3, reads DSGVTQTPKHLITATGQRVTLRCSPRSGDLSVYWYQQSLDQGLQFLIQYYNGEERAKGNILERFSAQQFPDLHSELNLSSLELGDSALYFCASGADWGAGNTIYFGEGSWLTVV.